A single sample gave rise to the 9 T cell receptor beta chains below, sequenced in a study of T cell clonotyping in hematopoietic cell transplantation. Sequencing used immunoSEQ multiplex PCR; TCRdb keeps in-frame clones, though not all of them. The repertoire consists of approximately 5,900 clones, with around 79% occurring once and the leading ten covering 30% to 35%. Sequencing used PBMCs, obtained 100 days after allogeneic stem cell transplant. The source of these receptors is a female patient between 25 and 45 years old who had an allogeneic stem cell transplant, so the T cells may come from the graft donor. Some clones in this sample may be carry-over from other donors' samples.

This clone was observed once. The genes are TRBV5-4 and TRBJ1-2, with 10 bases identical to TRBD1. Germline CDR1 is SGHNT and CDR2 is YYREEE (reference sequence). The CDR3 covers 16 residues. V was clipped by 0 bases and J by 8 bases; unmatched bases: 10. The CDR3 loop reads CASSLGETGGTEGYTF. CDR3 DNA: TGTGCCAGCAGCTTGGGGGAGACAGGGGGCACGGAGGGCTACACCTTC.

The chain has TRBV6-6 and TRBJ2-2; D might be TRBD1 (6 bases). Trimming removed 6 bases at V and 6 bases at J, with 11 bases between. Germline CDR1 reads MNHNY; CDR2 reads SVGAGI (reference sequence). The CDR3 is 13 amino acids. The CDR3 DNA is TGTGCCAGCAGCCTGCAGGGGCCCGGGGAGCTGTTTTTT. It encodes CASSLQGPGELFF.

This chain uses TRBV29-1 with TRBJ1-1; TRBD1 agrees at 9 bases. Per the germline V gene, CDR1 is SQVTM and CDR2 is ANQGSEA. V was pared by 7 bases and J by 12 bases, with 9 bases of the junction left unmatched. The CDR3 consists of 11 residues. CDR3 coding DNA: TGCAGCGGCGGACCGGACAGGGGAACTTTCTTT. Translating it yields CSGGPDRGTFF.

V and J are TRBV2 and TRBJ2-1, with 7 bases lining up with TRBD2. The CDR3 is 13 residues long. With V trimmed by 7 bases and J by 12 bases, 12 bases remained unmatched. CDR1 is SNHLY and CDR2 is FYNNEI in the germline V gene. CDR3 region: CASMGREIGRQFF. CDR3 nucleotides: TGTGCCAGCATGGGGAGGGAGATCGGAAGGCAGTTCTTC.

CDR3 sequence: CASSDGAGASSYEQYF. CDR3 bases: TGTGCCAGCAGTGACGGCGCAGGGGCGAGCTCCTACGAGCAGTACTTC. The rearrangement joins TRBV25-1 to TRBJ2-7; D might be TRBD1 (6 bases). This CDR3 region has 16 residues. With 3 bases removed from V and 0 bases from J, the gap between germline ends came to 15 bases. CDR1 is MGHDK, CDR2 SYGVNS, per germline.

The chain employs TRBV30 and TRBJ1-2; D is unclear. Looked up from germline, CDR1 is GTSNPN and CDR2 is SVGIG (reference sequence). The CDR3 contains 13 residues. The CDR3 region is CTLSNAGNYGYTF. The CDR3 bases are TGTACCCTATCTAATGCCGGGAACTATGGCTACACCTTC.

The chain joins TRBV6-6 to TRBJ2-5; D assignment may be TRBD1 or TRBD2 (5 bases each). The germline V gene encodes CDR1 MNHNY and CDR2 SVGAGI (reference sequence). Trimming cost V 6 bases and J 1 base, with 15 bases left between them. The CDR3 runs to 15 residues. The CDR3 sequence: CASSSGPYFQETQYF. In DNA, the CDR3 is TGTGCCAGCAGCTCGGGACCGTACTTCCAAGAGACCCAGTACTTC.

This clone is judged large. V is TRBV6-5 and J is TRBJ2-2; 7 positions match TRBD1. CDR1 is MNHEY and CDR2 is SVGAGI in the germline V gene. Unmatched junction bases numbered 8, after V lost 5 bases and J lost 5 bases. This CDR3 is built from 15 residues. The DNA for the CDR3 is TGTGCCAGCAGTCTCCGGGACAGAGATACCGGGGAGCTGTTTTTT. Its translation is CASSLRDRDTGELFF.

The chain couples TRBV5-1 to TRBJ2-7; 12 bases line up with TRBD2. This CDR3 spans 15 amino acids. Per the germline V gene, CDR1 is SGHRS and CDR2 is YFSETQ. V gave up 2 bases and J gave up 4 bases; unmatched junction bases: 4. The DNA for the CDR3 is TGCGCCAGCAGCTTCTGGACTAGCGGGGTATACGAGCAGTACTTC. It codes for CASSFWTSGVYEQYF. Drawing the rest from reference TRBV5-1 and TRBJ2-7, the complete variable domain is KAGVTQTPRYLIKTRGQQVTLSCSPISGHRSVSWYQQTPGQGLQFLFEYFSETQRNKGNFPGRFSGRQFSNSRSEMNVSTLELGDSALYLCASSFWTSGVYEQYFGPGTRLTVT.